A selection of T cell receptor beta chains follows, all from one sample in a study of OX40 agonist ivuxolimab in advanced cancers. Sequenced by immunoSEQ multiplex PCR; TCRdb stores in-frame clones only, minus some. The sample includes 50,000 to 70,000 clones, 85% of them seen just once. The source was CD4+ or CD8+ T cells sorted from blood, collected in a trial of the OX40 agonist ivuxolimab. These TCRs come from an adult with an advanced solid tumor such as melanoma, head and neck, liver or kidney cancer. Each CDR3 is given with its conserved first and last residue. A D gene is named only where the DNA matches it firmly. The size field is filled for only some rows; it gives once, few, many or a size class.

J	D	V	size	DNA	CDR3
TRBJ2-7	TRBD2	TRBV28	NA	TGTGCCAGCAGTCCCCCCGGGACTAGCCACGAGCAGTACTTC	CASSPPGTSHEQYF
TRBJ2-3	TRBD2	TRBV7-8	NA	TGTGCCACCAGAATGTGGCGGGAGGGAAATACGCAGTATTTT	CATRMWREGNTQYF
TRBJ2-7	TRBD2	TRBV5-6	NA	TGTGCCAGCAGCCCGCCTATAGGGGAGGGCCTCTATACCTACGAGCAGTACTTC	CASSPPIGEGLYTYEQYF
TRBJ1-5	NA	TRBV4-1	NA	TGCGCCAGCAGCCCAATTCCACGGGGTTATCAGCCCCAGCATTTT	CASSPIPRGYQPQHF
TRBJ1-5	NA	TRBV20-1	once	TGCAGTGCTAGAGAGCCGCCCCAGCATTTT	CSAREPPQHF
TRBJ2-1	NA	TRBV4-1	NA	TGCGCCAGCAGCCAACTCCTCGACAAGTACAATGAGCAGTTCTTC	CASSQLLDKYNEQFF
TRBJ2-7	NA	TRBV5-1	once	TGCGCCAGCAGCTCGTTGCTACTTAACTACGAGCAGTACTTC	CASSSLLLNYEQYF
TRBJ2-7	TRBD2	TRBV2	NA	TGTGCCAGCAGTGAAGGGCTAGCGGGAGGACAGGGCTACGAGCAGTACTTC	CASSEGLAGGQGYEQYF
TRBJ1-5	NA	TRBV4-1	few	TGCGCCAGCAGCCGGTCTTGGGAGTCGTATAGCAATCAGCCCCAGCATTTT	CASSRSWESYSNQPQHF
TRBJ2-1	TRBD2	TRBV19	NA	TGTGCCAGTGAAATTGTAGCGGGAAGAGATGAGCAGTTCTTC	CASEIVAGRDEQFF
TRBJ1-4	TRBD1	TRBV30	NA	TGTGCCTGGAGTCAACCACGGGGACAGGGAAAGGGATTTGCTAATGAAAAACTGTTTTTT	CAWSQPRGQGKGFANEKLFF